This passage covers 27 T cell receptor beta chains from one sample sequenced in a study of response to subunit inactivated influenza vaccine. TCRdb processed the RT-PCR reads anew with MiXCR; each CDR3 protein has one entry. The repertoire holds 860,000 or so distinct CDR3 sequences, around 20% seen once, with around 9.6% in the top ten. The specimen was PBMCs from blood, collected more than 4 days after vaccination. The receptor set was obtained from a man aged 45-65 years who received an inactivated influenza vaccine.

This clonotype was counted at least ten times. The rearrangement joins TRBV20-1 to TRBJ2-3, with a tentative D call TRBD2 (6 bases). This CDR3 has 17 residues. In germline, CDR1 is DFQATT, CDR2 SNEGSKA (reference sequence). V gave up 1 base and J gave up 0 bases, with 17 bases separating them. CDR3 sequence: CSARAPGRGASTDTQYF. The CDR3 DNA reads TGCAGTGCTAGAGCCCCCGGTCGCGGGGCTAGCACAGATACGCAGTATTTT.

This clonotype showed up many times. V gene TRBV29-1 combines with J gene TRBJ2-7; TRBD1 agrees at 10 bases. Per germline, CDR1 SQVTM and CDR2 ANQGSEA. V dropped 3 bases and J dropped 7; count of bases not matched to a gene: 6. This CDR3 contains 13 residues. CDR3 residues: CSVDVGQGREQYF. The CDR3 nucleotides are TGCAGCGTTGACGTGGGACAGGGGAGAGAGCAGTACTTC.

The chain combines TRBV12-3 or TRBV12-4 with TRBJ2-2, with D possibly being TRBD1 (6 bases). Trimming took 4 bases from V and 4 from J, leaving 10 bases between them. This CDR3 is built from 14 residues. Here the CDR3 reads CASSWGPGTGELFF. DNA for the CDR3: TGTGCCAGCAGTTGGGGGCCGGGCACCGGGGAGCTGTTTTTT.

The chain joins TRBV27 to TRBJ2-7; maybe TRBD1 (5 bases). Germline V gene data show CDR1 as MNHEY and CDR2 as SMNVEV (reference sequence). The CDR3 totals 13 residues. V lost 8 bases and J 3 bases, leaving 14 bases between the germline ends. In DNA, the CDR3 is TGTGCCAGCGCGGCAGGGCGAATCTACGAGCAGTACTTC. Encoded protein: CASAAGRIYEQYF.

The J gene is TRBJ2-1, the V gene TRBV10-3; D is ambiguous. This CDR3 comprises 13 residues. Trimming pared 4 bases from V and 4 bases from J, leaving 8 bases between. Germline V gene sequence: CDR1 ENHRY, CDR2 SYGVKD. This CDR3 is CAISAEIYNEQFF. The CDR3 DNA sequence: TGTGCCATCAGTGCGGAGATTTACAATGAGCAGTTCTTC.

The gene calls are TRBV12-3 or TRBV12-4 and TRBJ1-2; D may be TRBD1 (6 bases). This CDR3 has 14 residues. Trimming cost V 4 bases and J 4 bases, with 13 bases left between them. The CDR3 region is CASSSTGFGYGYTF. The CDR3 bases are TGTGCCAGCAGTTCGACAGGTTTTGGCTATGGCTACACCTTC.

This clonotype was recorded a few times. The rearrangement links TRBV7-9 to TRBJ1-1; TRBD1 is a possible D gene (5 bases). The CDR3 totals 15 residues. V lost 3 bases to trimming and J lost 9 bases, with 20 bases between them. Looked up from germline, CDR1 is SEHNR and CDR2 is FQNEAQ (reference sequence). Here the CDR3 DNA reads TGTGCCAGCAGCTTCGGGGGAGGAGGGGCGGACCAAGCTTTCTTT. Protein: CASSFGGGGADQAFF.

The V call is TRBV24-1, the J call TRBJ2-1; no reliable D call. V was trimmed by 4 bases and J by 0 bases, leaving 12 bases between them. Germline V gives CDR1 KGHDR, CDR2 SFDVKD. There are 16 residues in the CDR3. The CDR3 DNA reads as TGTGCCACCAGTGACATTCGACGGAGCTCCTACAATGAGCAGTTCTTC. It translates to CATSDIRRSSYNEQFF.

V gene TRBV6-2 or TRBV6-3 combines with J gene TRBJ1-6; D call uncertain. Germline V gene lookup returns CDR1 MNHEY and CDR2 SVGEGT. The CDR3 sequence is 14 residues long. Between the trimmed V and J ends, which lost 6 bases and 6 bases, there was a span of 12 bases. The CDR3: CASSPFTFNSPLHF. The CDR3 DNA is TGTGCCAGCAGCCCGTTTACCTTTAATTCACCCCTCCACTTT.

Many counts were recorded for this clonotype. This chain uses TRBV7-2 with TRBJ2-1, with TRBD2 matching over 13 bases. Germline loops: CDR1 SGHTA, CDR2 FQGNSA. J lost 5 bases, V lost 4 bases, and 2 bases had no gene match. This CDR3 comprises 15 residues. CDR3: CASSSTSGGHNEQFF. CDR3 DNA: TGTGCCAGCAGCTCGACTAGCGGGGGGCACAATGAGCAGTTCTTC.

This clonotype was counted between two and nine times. The chain couples TRBV24-1 to TRBJ2-2; 9 positions agree with TRBD1. Unmatched junction bases numbered 10, after V lost 5 bases and J lost 4 bases. The germline V gene encodes CDR1 KGHDR and CDR2 SFDVKD. The length of the CDR3 is 17 residues. The CDR3 nucleotides read TGTGCCACCAGTGCTCCCCACGGGACAGGGTTCACCGGGGAGCTGTTTTTT. Residues: CATSAPHGTGFTGELFF.

This clonotype has a handful of counts. This chain connects TRBV7-2 to TRBJ1-1; 7 bases match TRBD1. CDR1 is SGHTA, CDR2 FQGNSA, per germline. J lost 4 bases, V lost 5 bases, and 10 bases had no gene match. This CDR3 is built from 15 residues. As DNA, the CDR3 is TGTGCCAGCAGCCGAGACAGGGCGCCTATCACTGAAGCTTTCTTT. It is translated as CASSRDRAPITEAFF.

A few counts support this clonotype. The rearrangement joins TRBV4-2 to TRBJ1-4, with D perhaps TRBD1 (5 bases). This CDR3 spans 15 amino acids. Trimming cost V 0 bases and J 0 bases, with 5 bases left between them. From germline, CDR1 is LGHNA and CDR2 YNFKEQ. DNA of the CDR3: TGTGCCAGCAGCCAAGAAGGGGCAACTAATGAAAAACTGTTTTTT. Translation: CASSQEGATNEKLFF.

This sequence joins TRBV10-2 and TRBJ2-5; maybe TRBD2 (5 bases). CDR3 length equals 15 residues. CDR1 and CDR2 from the germline V gene are WSHSY and SAAADI. The ends were cut back, 4 bases at V and 2 bases at J, with 14 bases in the middle. CDR3 loop: CASSGWGAVQETQYF. The CDR3 DNA follows: TGCGCCAGCAGTGGGTGGGGAGCGGTACAAGAGACCCAGTACTTC.

The chain combines TRBV6-1 with TRBJ1-5, with 8 bases identical to TRBD1. CDR1 and CDR2 from the germline V gene are MNHNS and SASEGT. The ends lost 6 bases at V and 5 bases at J; junction bases unmatched: 6. The CDR3 is 14 residues long. CDR3 in DNA: TGTGCCAGCAGAGGACAGGGATGGGATCAGCCCCAGCATTTT. It yields the protein CASRGQGWDQPQHF.

V gene TRBV10-3 combines with J gene TRBJ2-7, with 10 bases identical to TRBD1. The CDR3 consists of 14 residues. Germline lookup yields CDR1 ENHRY and CDR2 SYGVKD. V trimming: 9 bases; J trimming: 2 bases; junction bases outside the gene matches: 7. The CDR3 DNA reads as TGTGCCATTCTGGAGGGACAGGGGCCCTACGAGCAGTACTTC. It specifies CAILEGQGPYEQYF.

This clonotype was found many times. V gene TRBV7-3 combines with J gene TRBJ2-1, with 11 bases lining up with TRBD1. This CDR3 region has 15 residues. After removal of 5 bases from V and 4 bases from J, the junction contained 4 bases not matched to a gene. CDR1 SGHTA and CDR2 FQGTGA come from the germline V gene. The CDR3, as DNA: TGTGCCAGCAGCGGGGGACAGGGGGGTTACAATGAGCAGTTCTTC. This translates into CASSGGQGGYNEQFF.

This clonotype turned up a few times. The chain couples TRBV20-1 to TRBJ2-7; 7 positions agree with TRBD1. CDR1 is DFQATT, CDR2 SNEGSKA, per germline (reference sequence). This CDR3 contains 13 residues. V dropped 3 bases and J dropped 1; count of bases not matched to a gene: 3. CDR3 protein: CSARTGRSYEQYF. In DNA form, the CDR3 reads TGCAGTGCTAGGACAGGGAGATCCTACGAGCAGTACTTC.

The chain combines TRBV12-3 or TRBV12-4 with TRBJ2-1; the match to TRBD2 covers 7 bases. This CDR3 is 16 amino acids long. The ends lost 0 bases at V and 3 bases at J; junction bases unmatched: 5. The CDR3 sequence: CASSLATAGFYNEQFF. CDR3 coding DNA: TGTGCCAGCAGTTTAGCGACAGCGGGGTTCTACAATGAGCAGTTCTTC.

This clonotype was counted between two and nine times. The V call is TRBV10-3, the J call TRBJ2-3; the D gene is possibly TRBD2 (5 bases). The CDR3 has 12 residues. Germline V gene sequence: CDR1 ENHRY, CDR2 SYGVKD. V was trimmed by 11 bases and J by 4 bases, leaving 13 bases between them. The CDR3 DNA reads as TGTGCCGCCGGAGGAAGCCCAGATACGCAGTATTTT. Protein product: CAAGGSPDTQYF.

This clonotype was found many times. V is TRBV5-5 and J is TRBJ2-1; 12 bases match TRBD2. The CDR3 is 16 amino acids. Looked up from germline, CDR1 is SGHKS and CDR2 is YYEKEE (reference sequence). J gave up 2 bases and V 4 bases, and 4 bases lay outside the gene matches. The CDR3 DNA follows: TGTGCCAGCAGCCCCGGACTAGCGGGAACCTACAATGAGCAGTTCTTC. It encodes CASSPGLAGTYNEQFF.

The CDR3 bases are TGCGCCAGCAGCCAAGATAGTTGGGATACGCAGTATTTT. Translated: CASSQDSWDTQYF. The chain uses TRBV4-3 and TRBJ2-3; D uncertain. Germline V gives CDR1 LGHNA, CDR2 YSLEER. Trimming pared 0 bases from V and 6 bases from J, leaving 7 bases between. This CDR3 has 13 residues.

V and J are TRBV19 and TRBJ2-3, with TRBD2 matching over 12 bases. This CDR3 region has 16 residues. Germline trimming cut 1 base from V and 5 bases from J; bases unmatched to any gene: 4. CDR1 and CDR2 from the germline V gene are LNHDA and SQIVND (reference sequence). DNA for the CDR3: TGTGCCAGTAGTATAGGGGCTAGCGGGAGGGGAGATACGCAGTATTTT. As protein: CASSIGASGRGDTQYF.

This clonotype was seen repeatedly, ten times or more. In DNA form, the CDR3 reads TGTGCCAGCAGCTCGACAGGGGTCCACGAGCAGTACTTC. This encodes CASSSTGVHEQYF. The J gene is TRBJ2-7, the V gene TRBV7-6; 8 bases agree with TRBD1. After removal of 4 bases from V and 5 bases from J, the junction contained 4 bases not matched to a gene. The germline V gene encodes CDR1 SGHVS and CDR2 FNYEAQ. The CDR3 extends over 13 amino acids.

The CDR3 loop is CASMRGTLPQPQHF. The CDR3, as DNA: TGTGCCAGCATGCGAGGGACTCTACCCCAGCCCCAGCATTTT. This rearrangement joins TRBV7-9 to TRBJ1-5, with TRBD1 as a possible D gene (5 bases). Germline V CDR1 and CDR2: SEHNR, FQNEAQ (reference sequence). CDR3 size: 14 residues. V lost 7 bases and J lost 7, with 17 bases in between.

The V call is TRBV2, the J call TRBJ1-1; D remains unclear. Germline values: CDR1 SNHLY, CDR2 FYNNEI. CDR3 length: 16 residues. Trimming stripped 6 bases from V and 2 bases from J, with 19 bases between. The CDR3 protein is CASSYWRGRGNTEAFF. The CDR3 DNA sequence: TGTGCCAGCAGCTATTGGAGAGGGAGAGGAAACACTGAAGCTTTCTTT.

The chain links TRBV10-3 to TRBJ2-5; D may match TRBD1 or TRBD2 (5 bases each). The germline V and J ends were trimmed by 0 bases and 5 bases, with 13 bases remaining between them. The germline V gene encodes CDR1 ENHRY and CDR2 SYGVKD. CDR3 size: 15 residues. The CDR3 sequence: CAISESTGDAETQYF. The DNA of the CDR3 is TGTGCCATCAGTGAGTCGACTGGGGACGCGGAGACCCAGTACTTC.